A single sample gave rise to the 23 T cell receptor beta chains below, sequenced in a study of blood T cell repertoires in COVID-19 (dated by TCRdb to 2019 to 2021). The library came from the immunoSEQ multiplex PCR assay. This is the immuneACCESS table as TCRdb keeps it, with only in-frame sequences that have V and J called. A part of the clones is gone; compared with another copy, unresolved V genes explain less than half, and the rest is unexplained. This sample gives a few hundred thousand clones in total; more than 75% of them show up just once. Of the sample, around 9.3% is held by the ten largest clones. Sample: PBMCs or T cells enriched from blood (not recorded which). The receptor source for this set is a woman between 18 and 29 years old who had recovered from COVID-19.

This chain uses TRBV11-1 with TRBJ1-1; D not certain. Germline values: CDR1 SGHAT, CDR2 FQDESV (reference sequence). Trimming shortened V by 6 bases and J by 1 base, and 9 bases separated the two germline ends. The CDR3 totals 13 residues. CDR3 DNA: TGTGCCAGCAGAAACAGACCGAACACTGAAGCTTTCTTT. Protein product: CASRNRPNTEAFF.

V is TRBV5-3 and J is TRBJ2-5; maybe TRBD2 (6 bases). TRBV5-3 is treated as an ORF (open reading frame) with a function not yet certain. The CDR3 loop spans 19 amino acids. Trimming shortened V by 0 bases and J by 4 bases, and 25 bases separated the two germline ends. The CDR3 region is CARSLVPPPASATIETQYF. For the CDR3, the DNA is TGTGCCAGAAGCTTGGTCCCGCCGCCGGCTAGCGCGACTATAGAGACCCAGTACTTC.

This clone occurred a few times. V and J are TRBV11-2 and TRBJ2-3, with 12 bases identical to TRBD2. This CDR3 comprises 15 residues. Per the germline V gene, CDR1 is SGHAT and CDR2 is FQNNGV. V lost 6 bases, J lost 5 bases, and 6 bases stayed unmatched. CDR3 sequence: CASSLTTSGGDTQYF. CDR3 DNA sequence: TGTGCCAGCAGTCTCACGACTAGCGGGGGAGATACGCAGTATTTT.

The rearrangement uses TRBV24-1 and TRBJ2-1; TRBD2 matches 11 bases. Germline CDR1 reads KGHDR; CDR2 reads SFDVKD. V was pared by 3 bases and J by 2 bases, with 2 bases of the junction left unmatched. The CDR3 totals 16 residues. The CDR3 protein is CATSDVSGRAYNEQFF. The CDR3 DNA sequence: TGTGCCACCAGTGATGTTAGCGGGAGGGCCTACAATGAGCAGTTCTTC.

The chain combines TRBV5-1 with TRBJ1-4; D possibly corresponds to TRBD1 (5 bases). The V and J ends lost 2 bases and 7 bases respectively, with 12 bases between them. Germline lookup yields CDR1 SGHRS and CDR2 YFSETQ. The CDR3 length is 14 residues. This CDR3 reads CASSLSPGSEKLFF. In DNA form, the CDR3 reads TGCGCCAGCAGCTTATCCCCAGGGTCTGAAAAACTGTTTTTT.

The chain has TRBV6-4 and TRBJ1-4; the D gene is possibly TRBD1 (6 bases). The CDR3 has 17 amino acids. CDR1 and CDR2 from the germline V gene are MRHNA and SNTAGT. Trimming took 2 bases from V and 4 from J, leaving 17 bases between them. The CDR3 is CASSDLKSDSYNEKLFF. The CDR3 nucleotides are TGTGCCAGCAGTGACCTTAAGTCGGACAGTTATAATGAAAAACTGTTTTTT.

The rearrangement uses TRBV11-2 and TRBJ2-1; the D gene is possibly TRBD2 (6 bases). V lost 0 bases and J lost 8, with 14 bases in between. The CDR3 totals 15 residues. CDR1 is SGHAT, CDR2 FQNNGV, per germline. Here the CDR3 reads CASSLDRSGVDEQFF. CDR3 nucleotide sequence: TGTGCCAGCAGCTTAGACAGATCGGGAGTAGATGAGCAGTTCTTC. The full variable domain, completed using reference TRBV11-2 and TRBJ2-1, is EAGVAQSPRYKIIEKRQSVAFWCNPISGHATLYWYQQILGQGPKLLIQFQNNGVVDDSQLPKDRFSAERLKGVDSTLKIQPAKLEDSAVYLCASSLDRSGVDEQFFGPGTRLTVL.

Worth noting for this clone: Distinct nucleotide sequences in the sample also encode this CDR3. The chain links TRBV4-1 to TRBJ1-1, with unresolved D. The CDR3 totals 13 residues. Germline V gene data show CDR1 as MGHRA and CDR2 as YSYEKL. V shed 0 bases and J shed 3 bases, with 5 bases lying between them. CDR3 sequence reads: CASSQDRDTEAFF. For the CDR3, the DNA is TGCGCCAGCAGCCAAGACCGGGACACTGAAGCTTTCTTT.

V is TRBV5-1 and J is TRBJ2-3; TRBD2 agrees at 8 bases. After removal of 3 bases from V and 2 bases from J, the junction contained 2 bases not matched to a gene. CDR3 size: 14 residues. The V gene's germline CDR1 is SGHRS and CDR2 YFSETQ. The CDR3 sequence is CASSSGGATDTQYF. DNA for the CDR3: TGCGCCAGCAGCTCCGGGGGGGCCACAGATACGCAGTATTTT.

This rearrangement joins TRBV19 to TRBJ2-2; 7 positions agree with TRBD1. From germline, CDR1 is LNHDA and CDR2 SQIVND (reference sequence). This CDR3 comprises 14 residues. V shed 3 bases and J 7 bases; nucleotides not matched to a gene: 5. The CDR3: CASSIGQGVGELFF. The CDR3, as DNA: TGTGCCAGTAGTATTGGGCAGGGGGTCGGGGAGCTGTTTTTT.

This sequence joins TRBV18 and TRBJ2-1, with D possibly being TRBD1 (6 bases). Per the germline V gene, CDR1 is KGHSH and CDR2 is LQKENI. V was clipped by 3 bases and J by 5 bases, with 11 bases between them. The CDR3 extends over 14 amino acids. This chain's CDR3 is CASSPPTGNNEQFF. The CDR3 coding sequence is TGTGCCAGCTCACCCCCCACAGGGAACAATGAGCAGTTCTTC.

This chain's CDR3 is CASSGRVATGANVLTF. Written as DNA, the CDR3 is TGTGCCAGCAGCGGAAGGGTAGCGACTGGGGCCAACGTCCTGACTTTC. The J gene is TRBJ2-6, the V gene TRBV5-8; D is perhaps TRBD2 (5 bases). The CDR3 has 16 residues. With 4 bases removed from V and 2 bases from J, the gap between germline ends came to 13 bases. CDR1 and CDR2 (germline): SGHTS, YDEGEE.

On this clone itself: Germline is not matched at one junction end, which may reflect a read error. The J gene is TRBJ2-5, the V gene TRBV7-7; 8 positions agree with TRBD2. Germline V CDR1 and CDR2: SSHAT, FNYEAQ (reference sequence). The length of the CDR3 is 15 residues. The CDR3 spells CASSLAPGGVETQYF. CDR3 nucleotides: TGTGCTAGCAGCTTAGCTCCCGGGGGGGTAGAGACCCAGTACTTC.

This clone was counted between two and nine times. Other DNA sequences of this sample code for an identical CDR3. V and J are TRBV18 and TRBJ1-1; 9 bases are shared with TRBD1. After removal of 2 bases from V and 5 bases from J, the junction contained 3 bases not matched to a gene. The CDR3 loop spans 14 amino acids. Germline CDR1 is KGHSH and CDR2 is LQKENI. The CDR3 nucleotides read TGTGCCAGCTCACCAGGACAGGGGAGAACTGAAGCTTTCTTT. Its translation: CASSPGQGRTEAFF. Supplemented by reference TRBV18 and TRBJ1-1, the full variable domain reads NAGVMQNPRHLVRRRGQEARLRCSPMKGHSHVYWYRQLPEEGLKFMVYLQKENIIDESGMPKERFSAEFPKEGPSILRIQQVVRGDSAAYFCASSPGQGRTEAFFGQGTRLTVV.

The CDR3 bases are TGTGCCAGCAGGGGACAGGGCGGGTCGAACACTGAAGCTTTCTTT. Amino acid sequence: CASRGQGGSNTEAFF. The rearrangement joins TRBV3-1 (or the pseudogene TRBV3-2) to TRBJ1-1, with 9 bases identical to TRBD1. Germline-derived CDR1 and CDR2 are LGHDT and YNNKEL (reference sequence). With V trimmed by 6 bases and J by 1 base, 6 bases remained unmatched. The CDR3 has 15 amino acids.

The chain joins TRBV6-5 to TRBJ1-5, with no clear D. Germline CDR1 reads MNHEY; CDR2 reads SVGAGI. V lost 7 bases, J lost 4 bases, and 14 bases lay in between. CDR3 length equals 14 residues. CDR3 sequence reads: CASTRADTNQPQHF. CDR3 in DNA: TGTGCCAGCACGAGGGCAGACACGAATCAGCCCCAGCATTTT.

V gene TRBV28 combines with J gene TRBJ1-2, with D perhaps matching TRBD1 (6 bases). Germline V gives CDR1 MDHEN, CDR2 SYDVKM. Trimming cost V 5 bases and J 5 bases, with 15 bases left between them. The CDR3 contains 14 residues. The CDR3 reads CASSVGQLSYGYTF. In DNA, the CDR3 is TGTGCCAGCAGTGTAGGACAGCTTTCATATGGCTACACCTTC.

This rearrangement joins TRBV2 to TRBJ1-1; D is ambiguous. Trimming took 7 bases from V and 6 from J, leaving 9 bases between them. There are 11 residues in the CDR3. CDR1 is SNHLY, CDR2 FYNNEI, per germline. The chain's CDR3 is CASKVGAEAFF. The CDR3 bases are TGTGCCAGCAAAGTCGGTGCTGAAGCTTTCTTT.

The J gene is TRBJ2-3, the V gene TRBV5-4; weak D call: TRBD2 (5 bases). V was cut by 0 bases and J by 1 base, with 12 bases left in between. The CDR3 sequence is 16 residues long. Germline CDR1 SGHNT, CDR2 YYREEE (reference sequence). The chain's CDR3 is CASSLGRTKGTDTQYF. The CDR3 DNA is TGTGCCAGCAGCTTGGGGAGGACCAAGGGCACAGATACGCAGTATTTT.

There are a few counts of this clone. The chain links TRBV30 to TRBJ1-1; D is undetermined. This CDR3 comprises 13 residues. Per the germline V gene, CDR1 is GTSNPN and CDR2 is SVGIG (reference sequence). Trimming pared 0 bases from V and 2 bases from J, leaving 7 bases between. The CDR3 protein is CAWSVALNTEAFF. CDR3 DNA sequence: TGTGCCTGGAGTGTAGCTCTTAACACTGAAGCTTTCTTT. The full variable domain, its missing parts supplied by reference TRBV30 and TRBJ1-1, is SQTIHQWPATLVQPVGSPLSLECTVEGTSNPNLYWYRQAAGRGLQLLFYSVGIGQISSEVPQNLSASRPQDRQFILSSKKLLLSDSGFYLCAWSVALNTEAFFGQGTRLTVV.

CDR3 in DNA: TGCGCCAGCAGCCGTAGCGGTACTAATGAAAAACTGTTTTTT. Translating it yields CASSRSGTNEKLFF. The rearrangement joins TRBV5-1 to TRBJ1-4, with D unclear. The V gene's germline CDR1 is SGHRS and CDR2 YFSETQ. This CDR3 contains 14 residues. V gave up 4 bases and J gave up 2 bases, with 9 bases separating them.

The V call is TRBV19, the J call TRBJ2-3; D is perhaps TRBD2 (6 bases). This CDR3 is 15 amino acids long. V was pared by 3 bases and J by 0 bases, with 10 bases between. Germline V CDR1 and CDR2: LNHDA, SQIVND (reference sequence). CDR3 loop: CASSIDSGSTDTQYF. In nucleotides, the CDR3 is TGTGCCAGTAGTATCGATAGCGGTAGCACAGATACGCAGTATTTT.

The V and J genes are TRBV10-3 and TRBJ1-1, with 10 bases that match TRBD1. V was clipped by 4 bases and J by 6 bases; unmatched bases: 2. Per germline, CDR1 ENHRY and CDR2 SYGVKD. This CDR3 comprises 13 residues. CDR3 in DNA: TGTGCCATCAGTGGGACAGGGGGTGCTGAAGCTTTCTTT. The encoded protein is CAISGTGGAEAFF.